The 4 T cell receptor beta chains below all came from one sample that was sequenced in a study of regulatory T cells in long-lasting Graves disease (dated by TCRdb to the early 2020s). Sample time point, as interpreted from the label and publication: newly diagnosed GD, antithyroid drugs for less than 3 months. For both TCR sequencing and RNA sequencing, RNA was extracted from PBMCs in TRIzol. To prepare the library, multiplex PCR was applied. Instrument used: Illumina HiSeq 4000. To build TCR beta libraries, CDR3 regions were amplified by Arm-PCR using iRepertoire HTBI primers. The raw public data were reprocessed by TCRdb itself: fastp quality trimming at Q25, MiXCR clonotype calling, in-frame beta chains only. Each entry is one CDR3 protein sequence, shown with its most common DNA and genes. Here the sample has over 400,000 distinct CDR3 sequences; about 14% occur a single time. About a sixth of the sample is taken by the ten largest.

These data were likewise used in another study, on T cells in Graves' hyperthyroidism and ophthalmopathy.

Sample: peripheral blood mononuclear cells (PBMCs), taken at new diagnosis, from a patient treated with antithyroid drugs. The receptors derive from a woman between 50 and 59 years old with Graves disease. Donor details come from another sample of the same person, matched by shared clones.

This clonotype was seen ten or more times. This sequence joins TRBV7-6 and TRBJ1-5; 8 nucleotides agree with TRBD1. CDR3 length equals 15 residues. Losses at the gene ends were 6 bases for V and 6 bases for J; bases not matched to a gene: 10. Per germline, CDR1 SGHVS and CDR2 FNYEAQ. The CDR3 loop is CASSPGTGLSQPQHF. The CDR3, as DNA: TGTGCCAGCAGTCCCGGGACAGGATTGAGTCAGCCCCAGCATTTT.

This clonotype was seen repeatedly, ten times or more. The chain uses TRBV29-1 and TRBJ1-1; 8 bases fit TRBD1. Germline V gene data show CDR1 as SQVTM and CDR2 as ANQGSEA. The CDR3 is 14 residues long. Losses at the gene ends were 5 bases for V and 7 bases for J; bases not matched to a gene: 12. The CDR3 here is CSVRTGTGADEAFF. The CDR3 nucleotides are TGCAGCGTTAGAACCGGGACAGGTGCCGATGAAGCTTTCTTT.

This clonotype was seen more than once but under ten times. The chain employs TRBV27 and TRBJ1-6, with 7 bases aligning to TRBD1. Germline CDR1 and CDR2: MNHEY and SMNVEV (reference sequence). The junction had 5 bases not matched to a gene; V was cut back by 2 bases and J by 7 bases. The CDR3 has 15 amino acids. The CDR3 coding sequence is TGTGCCAGCAGTTTACTGGGACAGCCAAATTCACCCCTCCACTTT. Translated: CASSLLGQPNSPLHF.

This clonotype came up many times. The chain joins TRBV12-3 or TRBV12-4 to TRBJ2-2, with 7 bases aligning to TRBD2. This CDR3 region has 15 residues. Germline trimming cut 7 bases from V and 6 bases from J; bases unmatched to any gene: 11. CDR3 residues: CASNPRGEGSGELFF. The CDR3 nucleotides read TGTGCCAGCAACCCCCGGGGGGAGGGTTCCGGGGAGCTGTTTTTT.